This T cell receptor (beta chain) was identified during a study of T cell responses to AZD1222 COVID-19 vaccine. Whole-study results and caveats: Of the AZD1222 recipients, only five or six were seropositive at baseline. The donor group comprised mostly white British people and more females; the analysis possibly underestimated clonal diversity.

Assay: immunoSEQ multiplex PCR; the TCRdb copy retains only in-frame clones and omits some. Of over 65,000 clones in the sample, around 92% were seen once. In the case of this clone: What it recognizes is unknown.

The clonotype comes from an adult in good health. This specimen was peripheral blood, taken on day 0 of MenACWY control vaccination.

CDR3 DNA sequence: TGTGCCTGGAATAGGTCCCCGGACGATACGCAGTATTTT. Translated: CAWNRSPDDTQYF. The V and J genes are TRBV30 and TRBJ2-3; D gene uncertain. This CDR3 has 13 amino acids. In germline, CDR1 is GTSNPN, CDR2 SVGIG (reference sequence). V dropped 4 bases and J dropped 6 bases, with 14 bases sitting between them.